This TCR beta chain was documented in a study of cytomegalovirus exposure and HLA in healthy donors. As for the study in general: According to later analysis, the same platform produced the 120 validation and under 750 first-cohort repertoires.

Comment on this clone: Its target is unknown.

The table came from immunoSEQ multiplex PCR; TCRdb's copy has only in-frame clones and leaves some out. This table holds some 140,000 clones, approximately 80% found once. Whole-study results and caveats: As was reported, the classifier diagnosed cytomegalovirus status with high specificity and sensitivity.

This TCR came from a man aged 25 to 45 in good health and CMV-seropositive. Sequencing was done on a sample of PBMCs.

CDR3 residues: CASSPGTQYGYTF. CDR3 coding DNA: TGTGCCAGCAGCCCGGGGACACAGTATGGCTACACCTTC. The rearrangement links TRBV6-4 to TRBJ1-2; perhaps TRBD1 as D (6 bases). In germline, CDR1 is MRHNA, CDR2 SNTAGT. The CDR3 contains 13 residues. V lost 6 bases, J lost 5 bases, and 13 bases lay in between.